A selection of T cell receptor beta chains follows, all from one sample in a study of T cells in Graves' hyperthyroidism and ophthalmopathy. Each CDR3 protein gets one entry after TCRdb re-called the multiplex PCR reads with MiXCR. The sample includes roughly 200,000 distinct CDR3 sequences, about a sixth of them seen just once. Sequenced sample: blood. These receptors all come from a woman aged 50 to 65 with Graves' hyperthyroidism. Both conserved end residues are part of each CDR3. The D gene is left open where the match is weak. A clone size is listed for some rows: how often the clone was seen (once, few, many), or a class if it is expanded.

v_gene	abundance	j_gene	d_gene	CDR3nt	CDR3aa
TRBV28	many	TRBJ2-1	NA	TGTGCCAGCAGTTCCCCCGGGGTTTCTCCCAATGAGCAGTTCTTC	CASSSPGVSPNEQFF
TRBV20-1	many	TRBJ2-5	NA	TGCAGTGCCATCCCCGTGAAGGAAGAGACCCAGTACTTC	CSAIPVKEETQYF
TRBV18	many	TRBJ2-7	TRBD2	TGTGCCAGCTCACCCCCCGGACTAGAAACCCACGAGCAGTACTTC	CASSPPGLETHEQYF
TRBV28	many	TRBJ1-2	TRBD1	TGTGCCAGCAGCTCAACCGACAGGGAGAGTGGCTACACCTTC	CASSSTDRESGYTF
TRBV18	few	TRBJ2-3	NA	TGTGCCAGCTCACCCCCGCAGGGTAGCCAAACTAGCACAGATACGCAGTATTTT	CASSPPQGSQTSTDTQYF
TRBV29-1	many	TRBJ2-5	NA	TGCAGCGCCGGACCCCAGGGCTTTGGGGAGACCCAGTACTTC	CSAGPQGFGETQYF
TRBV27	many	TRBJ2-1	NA	TGTGCCAGAATAGAGCAGTTCTTC	CARIEQFF
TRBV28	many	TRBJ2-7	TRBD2	TGTGCCAGCAGTTTCGACAGGTCCTTAGCGGGAGGGCCCTACGAGCAGTACTTC	CASSFDRSLAGGPYEQYF
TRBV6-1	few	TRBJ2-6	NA	TGTGCCAGCAATCCTTTCTCTGGGGCCAACGTCCTGACTTTC	CASNPFSGANVLTF
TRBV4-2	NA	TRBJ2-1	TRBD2	TGTGCCAGCAGCACCCAACTAGCGGGAGAGGGAAATGAGCAGTTCTTC	CASSTQLAGEGNEQFF
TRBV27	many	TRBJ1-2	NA	TGTGCCAGCAGTCGTCAGGGTAACTATGGCTACACCTTC	CASSRQGNYGYTF
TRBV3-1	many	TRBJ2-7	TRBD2	TGTGCCAGCACCTCTAGCGGGAGGTCCTACGAGCAGTACTTC	CASTSSGRSYEQYF
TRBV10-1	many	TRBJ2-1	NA	TGCGCCAGCAGTGACTGGACCGGGAGTAGGTACAATGAGCAGTTCTTC	CASSDWTGSRYNEQFF
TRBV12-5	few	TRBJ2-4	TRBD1	TGTGCTAGTGGTTTGGGACAGGGTCAAAACATTCAGTACTTC	CASGLGQGQNIQYF
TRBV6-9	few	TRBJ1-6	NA	TGTGCCAGCAGTTATTCCGTACGGGACCACATTCATTCACCCCTCCACTTT	CASSYSVRDHIHSPLHF
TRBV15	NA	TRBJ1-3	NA	TGTGCCACCATCTCAAGGAACACCATATATTTT	CATISRNTIYF
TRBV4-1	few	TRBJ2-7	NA	TGCGCCAGCAGCCAAGAGGATTCAGGGGGGATCTACGAGCAGTACTTC	CASSQEDSGGIYEQYF
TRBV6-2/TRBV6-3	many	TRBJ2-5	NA	TGTGCCAGCAGTTATTTTTCGAGCGGTCAAGAGACCCAGTACTTC	CASSYFSSGQETQYF
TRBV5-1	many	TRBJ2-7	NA	TGCGCCAGCAGCTTTGGCCGGACGGACGAGCAGTACTTC	CASSFGRTDEQYF
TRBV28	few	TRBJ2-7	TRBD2	TGTGCCAGCAGTCCAAGAGGCGTGGCGGGAGCCTACGAGCAGTACTTC	CASSPRGVAGAYEQYF
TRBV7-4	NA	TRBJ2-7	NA	TGTGCCAGCAGCTCTCGGCCTCACCGCTACAATGAGCAGTACTTC	CASSSRPHRYNEQYF
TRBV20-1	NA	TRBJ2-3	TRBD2	TGCAGTGCTAGCCCTCTAGCGGGAGAGACAGATACGCAGTATTTT	CSASPLAGETDTQYF
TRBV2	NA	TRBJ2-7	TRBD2	TGTGCCAGCAGACTGCAAGCGGGAACCAACGAGCAGTACTTC	CASRLQAGTNEQYF
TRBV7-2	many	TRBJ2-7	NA	TGTGCCAGCAGCTTAGGGAGGGACGGGTCCTACGAGCAGTACTTC	CASSLGRDGSYEQYF